One sample yielded the 27 T cell receptor beta chains listed below, sequenced in a study of T-cell memory formation after mild COVID-19. TCRdb re-analysed the 5' RACE reads in MiXCR, keeping a single row per CDR3 protein. Of hundreds of thousands of distinct CDR3 sequences in the sample, 15% to 20% are singletons; the top ten hold 9% to 15%. Sequenced input: PBMCs or a T cell subset sorted from them (not recorded which). The receptor set was obtained from an adult woman who had mild COVID-19 (a few samples of this study predate the infection). Cell type and time point are not known.

This clonotype has a handful of counts. CDR3 DNA sequence: TGTGCCAGCAGCTTCCGAGAAGCGGGGGGGCCTAATGAGCAGTTCTTC. As protein: CASSFREAGGPNEQFF. The chain is built from TRBV7-6 and TRBJ2-1, with 10 bases that match TRBD2. The CDR3 totals 16 residues. Per the germline V gene, CDR1 is SGHVS and CDR2 is FNYEAQ. Losses at the gene ends were 3 bases for V and 7 bases for J; bases not matched to a gene: 9.

V gene TRBV12-3 or TRBV12-4 combines with J gene TRBJ1-1; tentative D call: TRBD1 (6 bases). The CDR3 loop spans 16 amino acids. The V gene lost 6 bases and the J gene lost 1 base, with 18 bases spanning the gap. CDR3 region: CASRMNWGGSNTEAFF. The CDR3 nucleotides are TGTGCCAGCAGGATGAACTGGGGGGGCTCGAACACTGAAGCTTTCTTT.

The J gene is TRBJ1-2, the V gene TRBV7-9, with 9 bases fitting TRBD1. The V gene end was trimmed by 3 bases and the J gene end by 8 bases; junction bases not matched to a gene: 10. This CDR3 region has 15 residues. CDR1 SEHNR and CDR2 FQNEAQ come from the germline V gene (reference sequence). The CDR3 loop is CASSLGDRAVGGYTF. The CDR3 DNA follows: TGTGCCAGCAGCTTGGGGGACAGGGCTGTTGGCGGCTACACCTTC.

The sample holds a few counts of this clonotype. The V gene is TRBV19, the J gene TRBJ2-5; no firm D call. The V end was cut by 6 bases, the J end by 4 bases, with 21 bases between. The CDR3 covers 16 residues. Germline CDR1 is LNHDA and CDR2 is SQIVND (reference sequence). CDR3 residues: CASSRSPALAGETQYF. The CDR3 region has the DNA TGTGCCAGTAGCCGTAGTCCGGCACTTGCCGGAGAGACCCAGTACTTC.

In nucleotides, the CDR3 is TGTGCCACCAGCAGAGATGGTAATGCCGTGAGCACTGAAGCTTTCTTT. This sequence encodes CATSRDGNAVSTEAFF. This chain links TRBV15 with TRBJ1-1, with D unclear. The germline CDR1 and CDR2 sequences are LNHNV and YYDKDF (reference sequence). The CDR3 is 16 amino acids. The V end was cut by 0 bases, the J end by 4 bases, with 15 bases between.

V is TRBV5-1 and J is TRBJ2-1; TRBD2 matches at 10 bases. CDR1 and CDR2 (germline): SGHRS, YFSETQ. With 0 bases clipped from V and 8 bases from J, the junction kept 14 bases outside the gene matches. This CDR3 spans 18 amino acids. The CDR3 DNA is TGCGCCAGCAGCTTGGCTCCCCTTGGAGCGGGAGGGGTTGATGAGCAGTTCTTC. Translated: CASSLAPLGAGGVDEQFF.

This clonotype was recorded at least ten times. The gene calls are TRBV4-3 and TRBJ2-3; TRBD2 might be the D (6 bases). Germline V gene data show CDR1 as LGHNA and CDR2 as YSLEER. CDR3 length equals 16 residues. Trimming stripped 0 bases from V and 4 bases from J, with 14 bases between. The CDR3 nucleotides read TGCGCCAGCAGCCAAGACGGGCGGGAAGGAGCAGATACGCAGTATTTT. Translating gives CASSQDGREGADTQYF.

The chain has TRBV7-9 and TRBJ2-1; D is possibly TRBD2 (7 bases). CDR3 length: 16 residues. V gave up 5 bases and J gave up 4 bases, with 18 bases separating them. The germline V gene encodes CDR1 SEHNR and CDR2 FQNEAQ (reference sequence). CDR3 in DNA: TGTGCCAGCAGCCCGCGCGGCAGCGGGACATACAATGAGCAGTTCTTC. This sequence encodes CASSPRGSGTYNEQFF.

This clonotype has only a few counts. The chain recombines TRBV7-2 with TRBJ2-3, with TRBD1 identical over 8 bases. The V gene end was trimmed by 6 bases and the J gene end by 2 bases; junction bases not matched to a gene: 7. CDR3 length equals 15 residues. The V gene's germline CDR1 is SGHTA and CDR2 FQGNSA. The CDR3 loop reads CASSRDRGDTDTQYF. The CDR3 bases are TGTGCCAGCAGTCGAGACAGGGGAGACACAGATACGCAGTATTTT. The full variable domain, its missing parts supplied by reference TRBV7-2 and TRBJ2-3, is GAGVSQSPSNKVTEKGKDVELRCDPISGHTALYWYRQSLGQGLEFLIYFQGNSAPDKSGLPSDRFSAERTGGSVSTLTIQRTQQEDSAVYLCASSRDRGDTDTQYFGPGTRLTVL.

The J gene is TRBJ2-2, the V gene TRBV2; 13 bases fit TRBD2. The germline gives CDR1 SNHLY, CDR2 FYNNEI. After removal of 3 bases from V and 2 bases from J, the junction contained 3 bases not matched to a gene. The CDR3 spans 17 residues. The chain's CDR3 is CASSDWTSGGNTGELFF. CDR3 DNA sequence: TGTGCCAGCAGTGATTGGACTAGCGGGGGAAACACCGGGGAGCTGTTTTTT.

This sequence joins TRBV6-2 or TRBV6-3 and TRBJ1-2, with 10 bases identical to TRBD1. Germline-derived CDR1 and CDR2 are MNHEY and SVGEGT. The CDR3 is 14 amino acids. V lost 6 bases, J lost 2 bases, and 3 bases stayed unmatched. CDR3 DNA sequence: TGTGCCAGCAGCCAGACAGGGGGCAACTATGGCTACACCTTC. Amino acids: CASSQTGGNYGYTF.

The rearrangement uses TRBV20-1 and TRBJ2-1; 10 bases match TRBD2. The trim removed 3 bases at V and 9 bases at J, leaving 14 bases unmatched. This CDR3 is 16 amino acids long. Germline CDR1 reads DFQATT; CDR2 reads SNEGSKA (reference sequence). CDR3 nucleotide sequence: TGCAGTGCTAGTAGCCTCTCTAGCGGGAGTCTGGCTGAGCAGTTCTTC. This sequence encodes CSASSLSSGSLAEQFF.

This chain links TRBV27 with TRBJ2-1; D remains unclear. The CDR3 is 15 amino acids. Trimming took 4 bases from V and 6 from J, leaving 16 bases between them. Germline-derived CDR1 and CDR2 are MNHEY and SMNVEV (reference sequence). CDR3 coding DNA: TGTGCCAGCAGTTCCTTGGGTGGCACTCTCAATGAGCAGTTCTTC. Its translation: CASSSLGGTLNEQFF.

The chain couples TRBV5-1 to TRBJ2-2; weak D call: TRBD2 (6 bases). The CDR3 has 16 amino acids. Germline CDR1 is SGHRS and CDR2 is YFSETQ. V shed 4 bases and J shed 2 bases, with 15 bases lying between them. The CDR3 bases are TGCGCCAGCAGCAGCCGGGAGCTAGTAAACACCGGGGAGCTGTTTTTT. This translates into CASSSRELVNTGELFF.

The DNA of the CDR3 is TGTGCCAGCAGACGACGACGGTATAGCAATCAGCCCCAGCATTTT. Its translation: CASRRRRYSNQPQHF. The chain is built from TRBV5-6 and TRBJ1-5, with unresolved D. In germline, CDR1 is SGHDT, CDR2 YYEEEE. CDR3 length equals 15 residues. Trimming removed 5 bases from V and 0 bases from J, with 12 bases in between.

The J gene is TRBJ1-2, the V gene TRBV6-5; D not certain. The length of the CDR3 is 13 residues. V was trimmed by 6 bases and J by 2 bases, leaving 10 bases between them. Germline V lookup: CDR1 MNHEY, CDR2 SVGAGI. The CDR3 sequence is CASRQDTNYGYTF. In nucleotides, the CDR3 is TGTGCCAGCAGGCAAGATACAAACTATGGCTACACCTTC.

This clonotype was detected only a few times. V is TRBV5-1 and J is TRBJ2-1; 7 bases agree with TRBD2. Germline V gene lookup returns CDR1 SGHRS and CDR2 YFSETQ. The ends lost 6 bases at V and 0 bases at J; junction bases unmatched: 6. The CDR3 consists of 15 residues. The CDR3 region is CASNPGGSSYNEQFF. In DNA, the CDR3 is TGCGCCAGCAACCCCGGGGGGAGCTCCTACAATGAGCAGTTCTTC. The full variable domain, completed using reference TRBV5-1 and TRBJ2-1, is KAGVTQTPRYLIKTRGQQVTLSCSPISGHRSVSWYQQTPGQGLQFLFEYFSETQRNKGNFPGRFSGRQFSNSRSEMNVSTLELGDSALYLCASNPGGSSYNEQFFGPGTRLTVL.

The CDR3 is CAGQDRAASGELFF. CDR3 nucleotide sequence: TGTGCCGGTCAAGACAGGGCGGCGTCCGGGGAGCTGTTTTTT. The chain recombines TRBV12-3 or TRBV12-4 with TRBJ2-2; TRBD1 agrees at 7 bases. This CDR3 comprises 14 residues. V was pared by 11 bases and J by 6 bases, with 12 bases of the junction left unmatched.

This chain joins TRBV4-2 and TRBJ2-1, with TRBD2 identical over 8 bases. Germline V gene lookup returns CDR1 LGHNA and CDR2 YNFKEQ. Trimming removed 7 bases from V and 8 bases from J; junction bases left unmatched: 19. The CDR3 totals 17 residues. This chain's CDR3 is CASTGGAAGVWADEQFF. In DNA form, the CDR3 reads TGTGCCAGCACCGGGGGTGCAGCGGGAGTTTGGGCCGATGAGCAGTTCTTC.

The chain couples TRBV9 to TRBJ2-2; no reliable D call. V lost 2 bases and J lost 7, with 6 bases in between. This CDR3 spans 12 amino acids. Germline CDR1 and CDR2: SGDLS and YYNGEE. CDR3 amino acids: CASSVWSGELFF. The CDR3 coding sequence is TGTGCCAGCAGCGTTTGGAGCGGGGAGCTGTTTTTT.

This clonotype was counted between two and nine times. J is TRBJ1-5 and V is TRBV15, with D hard to call. Trimming removed 5 bases at V and 4 bases at J, with 18 bases between. This CDR3 comprises 16 residues. CDR1 and CDR2 (germline): LNHNV, YYDKDF (reference sequence). CDR3 loop: CATSVTAWTGNQPQHF. The CDR3 nucleotides are TGTGCCACCAGCGTCACCGCCTGGACGGGAAATCAGCCCCAGCATTTT.

This clonotype was seen once. The chain is built from TRBV11-1 and TRBJ2-7, with no clear D. From germline, CDR1 is SGHAT and CDR2 FQDESV (reference sequence). CDR3 length: 14 amino acids. Trimming removed 5 bases at V and 2 bases at J, with 13 bases between. CDR3 nucleotide sequence: TGTGCCAGCAGCCGAGGTCTTCTCCCCTACGAGCAGTACTTC. Amino acid sequence: CASSRGLLPYEQYF.

This clonotype was seen only a few times. The rearrangement joins TRBV7-8 to TRBJ2-5; D is possibly TRBD2 (6 bases). Germline V CDR1 and CDR2: SGHVS, FQNEAQ. CDR3 size: 15 residues. Trimming removed 2 bases from V and 2 bases from J, with 12 bases in between. Written as DNA, the CDR3 is TGTGCCAGCAGCTTATACTCTGGACTACAAGAGACCCAGTACTTC. Protein sequence: CASSLYSGLQETQYF.

The sample holds many counts of this clonotype. The chain uses TRBV7-3 and TRBJ2-7; D possibly corresponds to TRBD2 (6 bases). Germline V gene sequence: CDR1 SGHTA, CDR2 FQGTGA. V lost 0 bases and J lost 5, with 11 bases in between. The CDR3 is 14 residues long. CDR3 sequence reads: CASSLTRSSDEQYF. The CDR3 DNA sequence: TGTGCCAGCAGCTTAACGAGGTCTAGCGACGAGCAGTACTTC.

The chain joins TRBV18 to TRBJ2-7; no reliable D call. V gave up 5 bases and J gave up 6 bases, with 14 bases separating them. The CDR3 loop spans 13 amino acids. From germline, CDR1 is KGHSH and CDR2 LQKENI. The CDR3 region has the DNA TGTGCCAGCTCATCCCAAGTAGGGCCCGAGCAGTACTTC. Protein product: CASSSQVGPEQYF. Supplemented by reference TRBV18 and TRBJ2-7, the full variable domain reads NAGVMQNPRHLVRRRGQEARLRCSPMKGHSHVYWYRQLPEEGLKFMVYLQKENIIDESGMPKERFSAEFPKEGPSILRIQQVVRGDSAAYFCASSSQVGPEQYFGPGTRLTVT.

This clonotype was detected a few times. V gene TRBV9 combines with J gene TRBJ2-1, with D maybe TRBD1 (6 bases). Between the trimmed V and J ends, which lost 4 bases and 10 bases, there was a span of 24 bases. Per germline, CDR1 SGDLS and CDR2 YYNGEE. The CDR3 length is 16 residues. CDR3 sequence: CASSPSRQVYLWEQFF. The CDR3 region has the DNA TGTGCCAGCAGCCCCTCAAGACAGGTATACCTCTGGGAGCAGTTCTTC.

This sequence joins TRBV10-3 and TRBJ2-3, with TRBD1 matching over 7 bases. The junction had 5 bases not matched to a gene; V was cut back by 3 bases and J by 5 bases. The germline V gene has CDR1 ENHRY and CDR2 SYGVKD. The CDR3 totals 14 residues. The DNA for the CDR3 is TGTGCCATCAGTGATTCACAGGGGAAAGATACGCAGTATTTT. Amino acid sequence: CAISDSQGKDTQYF.